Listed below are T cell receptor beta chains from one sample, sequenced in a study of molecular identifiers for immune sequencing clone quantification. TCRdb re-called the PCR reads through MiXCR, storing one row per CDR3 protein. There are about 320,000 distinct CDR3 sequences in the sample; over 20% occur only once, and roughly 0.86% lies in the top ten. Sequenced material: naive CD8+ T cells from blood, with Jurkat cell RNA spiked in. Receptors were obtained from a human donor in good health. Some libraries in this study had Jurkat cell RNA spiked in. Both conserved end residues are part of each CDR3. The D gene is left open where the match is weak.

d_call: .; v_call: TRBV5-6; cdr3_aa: CASSTDSYEQYF
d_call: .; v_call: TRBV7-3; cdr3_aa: CASSFGGADTQYF
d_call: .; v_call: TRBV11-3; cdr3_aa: CASSPRMNTGELFF
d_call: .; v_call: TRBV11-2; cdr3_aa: CASSTPAETDTQYF
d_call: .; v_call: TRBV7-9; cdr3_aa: CASAGSGNTIYF
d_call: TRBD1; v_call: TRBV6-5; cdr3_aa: CATWAGQGALQPQHF
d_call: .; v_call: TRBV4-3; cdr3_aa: CASSQDRADNYGYTF
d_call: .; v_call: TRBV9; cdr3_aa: CASTDPPDTEAFF
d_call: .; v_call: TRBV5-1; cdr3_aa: CASSLYSGSTDTQYF
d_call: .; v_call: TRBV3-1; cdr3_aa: CACSPGWYEQYF
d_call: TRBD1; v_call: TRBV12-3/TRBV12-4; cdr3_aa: CASSLYFGTGDKDTQYF
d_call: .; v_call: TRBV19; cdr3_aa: CASRSGVNTEAFF
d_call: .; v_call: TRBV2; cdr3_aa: CASSYTEAFF
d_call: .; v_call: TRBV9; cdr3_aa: CASSLPAPEQYF
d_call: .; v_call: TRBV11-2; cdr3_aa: CASSPQMGRASLEQYF